These 21 T cell receptor beta chains originate from one sample sequenced in a study of blood T cell repertoires in COVID-19. Libraries were prepared by immunoSEQ multiplex PCR; TCRdb keeps only in-frame clonotypes and omits some of them. The sample lists about 89,000 clones; 65% to 85% were seen once. Sequenced sample: peripheral blood. Receptors were obtained from a man in his 70s with COVID-19, enrolled during active disease.

The chain is built from TRBV6-5 and TRBJ1-2, with 8 bases aligning to TRBD1. Germline trimming cut 5 bases from V and 4 bases from J; bases unmatched to any gene: 9. Germline lookup yields CDR1 MNHEY and CDR2 SVGAGI. The CDR3 sequence is 15 residues long. The CDR3 protein is CASSTIGTGIYGYTF. The CDR3 coding sequence is TGTGCCAGCAGTACCATTGGGACAGGTATCTATGGCTACACCTTC.

This chain uses TRBV28 with TRBJ1-1; D might be TRBD1 (5 bases). The CDR3 totals 15 residues. V was clipped by 5 bases and J by 1 base, with 14 bases between them. CDR1 and CDR2 (germline): MDHEN, SYDVKM. This CDR3 reads CASSRPGLQNTEAFF. In nucleotides, the CDR3 is TGTGCCAGCAGTCGTCCGGGACTCCAGAACACTGAAGCTTTCTTT.

The chain couples TRBV28 to TRBJ1-4; D possibly corresponds to TRBD1 (5 bases). The CDR3 covers 14 residues. Trimming pared 8 bases from V and 4 bases from J, leaving 14 bases between. Germline V gives CDR1 MDHEN, CDR2 SYDVKM. This CDR3 reads CASSLGGNNEKLFF. The CDR3 nucleotides read TGTGCCAGCTCCCTGGGGGGGAATAATGAAAAACTGTTTTTT.

The gene calls are TRBV10-3 and TRBJ2-2, with a tentative D call TRBD2 (6 bases). The length of the CDR3 is 14 residues. Trimming removed 8 bases from V and 4 bases from J, with 14 bases in between. The germline gives CDR1 ENHRY, CDR2 SYGVKD. The CDR3 DNA is TGTGCCATCGCCCGAGGAGGGAGCACCGGGGAGCTGTTTTTT. This sequence encodes CAIARGGSTGELFF.

This chain connects TRBV28 to TRBJ2-5; a weak D match, TRBD2 (7 bases). This CDR3 spans 13 amino acids. V was clipped by 7 bases and J by 3 bases, with 12 bases between them. The germline gives CDR1 MDHEN, CDR2 SYDVKM. CDR3 nucleotide sequence: TGTGCCAGCAATAAGGGGGGGAAAGAGACCCAGTACTTC. It encodes CASNKGGKETQYF. Combining the CDR3 with reference TRBV28 and TRBJ2-5 gives the whole variable domain DVKVTQSSRYLVKRTGEKVFLECVQDMDHENMFWYRQDPGLGLRLIYFSYDVKMKEKGDIPEGYSVSREKKERFSLILESASTNQTSMYLCASNKGGKETQYFGPGTRLLVL.

V and J are TRBV4-3 and TRBJ1-2, with 7 bases fitting TRBD1. The CDR3 consists of 14 residues. V lost 0 bases, J lost 8 bases, and 6 bases stayed unmatched. Germline V gives CDR1 LGHNA, CDR2 YSLEER. CDR3: CASSQDPRGLGYTF. In DNA form, the CDR3 reads TGCGCCAGCAGCCAAGATCCGAGGGGGCTCGGCTACACCTTC.

This sequence joins TRBV19 and TRBJ1-3; 7 bases fit TRBD1. CDR3 length equals 15 residues. Germline assignment: CDR1 LNHDA and CDR2 SQIVND (reference sequence). Germline trimming cut 4 bases from V and 0 bases from J; bases unmatched to any gene: 3. The CDR3 DNA reads as TGTGCCAGTAGTACAGGGACAGCCTCTGGAAACACCATATATTTT. Protein product: CASSTGTASGNTIYF.

The chain recombines TRBV25-1 with TRBJ1-1; 9 bases fit TRBD1. Germline CDR1 and CDR2: MGHDK and SYGVNS. V was clipped by 4 bases and J by 1 base; unmatched bases: 4. The CDR3 extends over 15 amino acids. The CDR3 DNA reads as TGTGCCAGCAGTGCAGGACAGGGGACGAACACTGAAGCTTTCTTT. Translation: CASSAGQGTNTEAFF.

This clone was observed a few times. The CDR3 DNA is TGTGCCAGCAGTTACCCGGGTAACTATGGCTACACCTTC. Translated: CASSYPGNYGYTF. V usage is TRBV6-6 and J usage is TRBJ1-2; D is unclear. V was pared by 2 bases and J by 1 base, with 5 bases between. The CDR3 is 13 amino acids. CDR1 is MNHNY and CDR2 is SVGAGI in the germline V gene (reference sequence).

V and J are TRBV27 and TRBJ2-5; 8 bases map to TRBD2. Germline-derived CDR1 and CDR2 are MNHEY and SMNVEV (reference sequence). The CDR3 is made up of 14 amino acids. V lost 5 bases to trimming and J lost 4 bases; unmatched junction nucleotides: 6. Here the CDR3 reads CASSPTSGGETQYF. CDR3 DNA: TGTGCCAGCAGTCCCACTAGCGGAGGAGAGACCCAGTACTTC.

The chain is built from TRBV19 and TRBJ1-2; no definite D call. This CDR3 has 15 amino acids. Germline CDR1 and CDR2: LNHDA and SQIVND (reference sequence). V gave up 6 bases and J gave up 1 base, with 15 bases separating them. The CDR3 DNA sequence: TGTGCCAGTAGGCCGACCGACCGACTTAACTATGGCTACACCTTC. Protein: CASRPTDRLNYGYTF.

The gene calls are TRBV6-5 and TRBJ1-5; TRBD1 matches at 7 bases. The CDR3 has 13 amino acids. Germline V gene sequence: CDR1 MNHEY, CDR2 SVGAGI. The V and J ends lost 6 bases and 5 bases, in that order; junction bases with no gene match: 4. The DNA for the CDR3 is TGTGCCAGCAGACCAACAGGGGATCAGCCCCAGCATTTT. This translates into CASRPTGDQPQHF.

The rearrangement links TRBV6-5 to TRBJ1-5, with 7 nucleotides matching TRBD1. Germline V gene lookup returns CDR1 MNHEY and CDR2 SVGAGI. V dropped 5 bases and J dropped 0; count of bases not matched to a gene: 4. The CDR3 consists of 15 residues. The CDR3 DNA sequence: TGTGCCAGCAGTCTTACAGGGGTTAGCAATCAGCCCCAGCATTTT. Protein: CASSLTGVSNQPQHF.

The CDR3 protein is CASSFQGSPKETQYF. For the CDR3, the DNA is TGCGCCAGCAGCTTCCAGGGGTCTCCCAAAGAGACCCAGTACTTC. The genes are TRBV5-1 and TRBJ2-5, with TRBD1 as a possible D gene (6 bases). The CDR3 covers 15 residues. V was cut by 2 bases and J by 3 bases, with 14 bases left in between. Germline CDR1 is SGHRS and CDR2 is YFSETQ.

V gene TRBV7-2 combines with J gene TRBJ1-2; tentative D call: TRBD1 (6 bases). The CDR3 contains 14 residues. Germline V gene sequence: CDR1 SGHTA, CDR2 FQGNSA. V lost 3 bases to trimming and J lost 8 bases, with 16 bases between them. The CDR3: CASSLVGAGGGYTF. Written as DNA, the CDR3 is TGTGCCAGCAGCTTGGTGGGGGCAGGAGGAGGCTACACCTTC.

The chain has TRBV18 and TRBJ2-3; 7 bases are shared with TRBD1. J lost 2 bases, V lost 4 bases, and 3 bases had no gene match. The CDR3 covers 14 residues. Germline V gene data show CDR1 as KGHSH and CDR2 as LQKENI. The CDR3 DNA reads TGTGCCAGCTCACGGGACAGTCTCACAGATACGCAGTATTTT. Translating gives CASSRDSLTDTQYF.

The J gene is TRBJ1-1, the V gene TRBV6-5, with a tentative D call TRBD1 (5 bases). Trimming removed 6 bases at V and 3 bases at J, with 17 bases between. Germline values: CDR1 MNHEY, CDR2 SVGAGI. The CDR3 covers 15 residues. CDR3 region: CASRRGLVSDTEAFF. The CDR3 DNA follows: TGTGCCAGCAGGCGGGGCTTGGTGAGCGACACTGAAGCTTTCTTT.

The rearrangement uses TRBV19 and TRBJ2-1; 10 bases are a match to TRBD2. This CDR3 spans 14 amino acids. CDR1 and CDR2 (germline): LNHDA, SQIVND (reference sequence). V lost 11 bases to trimming and J lost 8 bases; unmatched junction nucleotides: 12. The DNA for the CDR3 is TGTGCCGGGTCGAGCGGGAGGGCCGGCGATGAGCAGTTCTTC. Translated: CAGSSGRAGDEQFF.

The chain recombines TRBV19 with TRBJ1-5, with unresolved D. The CDR3 loop spans 15 amino acids. Trimming pared 9 bases from V and 1 base from J, leaving 16 bases between. The V gene's germline CDR1 is LNHDA and CDR2 SQIVND (reference sequence). Here the CDR3 reads CASRTGSGSNQPQHF. The DNA for the CDR3 is TGTGCCAGCCGAACGGGATCGGGAAGCAATCAGCCCCAGCATTTT.

V and J are TRBV19 and TRBJ2-1; D remains unclear. Per the germline V gene, CDR1 is LNHDA and CDR2 is SQIVND (reference sequence). The CDR3 runs to 14 residues. The V end was cut by 2 bases, the J end by 4 bases, with 9 bases between. This CDR3 reads CASSIRHSYNEQFF. CDR3 DNA: TGTGCCAGTAGTATACGACATTCTTACAATGAGCAGTTCTTC.

The gene calls are TRBV6-6 and TRBJ1-5; 8 bases map to TRBD1. J gave up 0 bases and V 2 bases, and 0 bases lay outside the gene matches. Germline V gene data show CDR1 as MNHNY and CDR2 as SVGAGI (reference sequence). This CDR3 is 15 amino acids long. The CDR3 DNA follows: TGTGCCAGCAGTTACGGGACAGGTAGCAATCAGCCCCAGCATTTT. It encodes CASSYGTGSNQPQHF.